The rows below give T cell receptor beta chains drawn from one sample of a study of blood T cell repertoires in COVID-19. The repertoire was sequenced with immunoSEQ multiplex PCR; TCRdb's copy has only in-frame clones and lacks some. This sample has about 80,000 clones, with about 78% found just once. Input material: peripheral blood. The origin of the receptors is a human donor in a cohort sampled during active COVID-19. Each CDR3 is given with its conserved first and last residue. The D gene is left open where the match is weak. Size tells how often a clone was seen (once, few, many) or the class of an expanded clone, and some rows leave it out.

D gene	V gene	clone size	J gene	CDR3 protein	CDR3 DNA
-	TRBV9	many	TRBJ1-1	CASSAAGQGFTEAFF	TGTGCCAGCAGCGCAGCAGGGCAAGGTTTTACTGAAGCTTTCTTT
-	TRBV12-3/TRBV12-4	-	TRBJ1-4	CASRDSNNEKLFF	TGTGCCAGCAGGGACAGTAACAATGAAAAACTGTTTTTT
TRBD1	TRBV7-9	few	TRBJ2-3	CASSSTGQGLKPLLF	TGTGCCAGCAGTTCCACGGGACAGGGCCTGAAGCCCCTCCTTTTT
-	TRBV7-9	-	TRBJ1-6	CASSHSIYNSPLHF	TGTGCCAGCAGCCACAGTATATATAATTCACCCCTCCACTTT
-	TRBV11-2	once	TRBJ1-2	CASSFNERTREYGYTF	TGTGCCAGCAGCTTCAATGAGAGGACAAGGGAATATGGCTACACCTTC
-	TRBV27	-	TRBJ2-4	CASSERGLAKNIQYF	TGTGCCAGCAGTGAACGGGGACTAGCCAAAAACATTCAGTACTTC
-	TRBV13	-	TRBJ1-2	CASSLGGGSDGYTF	TGTGCCAGCAGCTTAGGTGGAGGGAGTGATGGCTACACCTTC
TRBD2	TRBV3-1/TRBV3-2	-	TRBJ2-1	CASSQVPGGLVYNEQFF	TGTGCCAGCAGCCAAGTTCCGGGGGGGCTTGTCTACAATGAGCAGTTCTTC
-	TRBV3-1/TRBV3-2	-	TRBJ1-5	CASSQGGGEGQPQHF	TGTGCCAGCAGCCAAGGGGGGGGAGAAGGTCAGCCCCAGCATTTT
-	TRBV24-1	-	TRBJ1-2	CATQEGGSNYGYTF	TGTGCCACTCAGGAAGGGGGTAGTAACTATGGCTACACCTTC
TRBD1	TRBV10-3	few	TRBJ1-1	CAISGQTGGSVNTEAFF	TGTGCCATCAGTGGTCAGACAGGGGGCTCGGTGAACACTGAAGCTTTCTTT
TRBD2	TRBV6-5	-	TRBJ2-1	CASSRSGRVSNEQFF	TGTGCCAGCAGCCGAAGCGGGAGGGTCTCCAATGAGCAGTTCTTC
TRBD1	TRBV30	-	TRBJ1-2	CAWSTTSGTGTYGYTF	TGTGCCTGGAGTACCACAAGCGGGACAGGGACATATGGCTACACCTTC
-	TRBV7-9	-	TRBJ1-1	CASIKRGGTEAFF	TGTGCCAGCATCAAAAGGGGGGGCACTGAAGCTTTCTTT
TRBD1	TRBV7-6	-	TRBJ2-2	CASTPSGTGRSRTGELFF	TGTGCCAGCACCCCGTCCGGGACAGGACGATCACGCACCGGGGAGCTGTTTTTT
-	TRBV27	-	TRBJ1-1	CASSWGGGHTEAFF	TGTGCCAGCAGTTGGGGAGGGGGTCACACTGAAGCTTTCTTT
TRBD2	TRBV24-1	once	TRBJ2-3	CATSDSTTSEDTQYF	TGTGCCACCAGTGATTCGACGACTAGCGAAGATACGCAGTATTTT
-	TRBV7-9	-	TRBJ2-4	CASSYSVTGDIQYF	TGTGCCAGCAGCTATAGCGTAACTGGGGACATTCAGTACTTC
-	TRBV6-5	-	TRBJ1-5	CASKNRIYSNQPQHF	TGTGCCAGCAAGAACAGGATTTATAGCAATCAGCCCCAGCATTTT
-	TRBV6-1	-	TRBJ2-5	CASSEQTAQETQYF	TGTGCCAGCAGTGAGCAGACAGCCCAAGAGACCCAGTACTTC
-	TRBV28	few	TRBJ1-4	CASSLRMSKLFF	TGTGCCAGCAGTTTGAGAATGAGCAAACTGTTTTTT
TRBD2	TRBV7-2	-	TRBJ2-5	CASSPYLAGFQETQYF	TGTGCCAGCAGCCCATACCTAGCGGGGTTCCAAGAGACCCAGTACTTC
TRBD2	TRBV7-8	-	TRBJ2-3	CASSFLAGGPEGDTQYF	TGTGCCAGCAGCTTCTTAGCGGGAGGGCCGGAGGGAGATACGCAGTATTTT
TRBD1	TRBV6-5	-	TRBJ1-4	CARSRTGERKLFF	TGTGCCAGGAGCCGGACAGGGGAGAGGAAACTGTTTTTT
TRBD1	TRBV6-6	-	TRBJ1-3	CASSSIDREDTIYF	TGTGCCAGCAGTTCCATAGACAGGGAGGACACCATATATTTT
-	TRBV3-1/TRBV3-2	-	TRBJ1-4	CASSRPTPTNEKLFF	TGTGCCAGCAGCCGGCCCACGCCGACTAATGAAAAACTGTTTTTT
TRBD1	TRBV27	-	TRBJ1-5	CASSRQGAGQPQHF	TGTGCCAGCAGCCGACAGGGGGCCGGTCAGCCCCAGCATTTT
TRBD2	TRBV3-1/TRBV3-2	few	TRBJ2-2	CASSPLITLAGEGTGELFF	TGTGCCAGCAGCCCCTTAATTACACTAGCGGGAGAGGGGACCGGGGAGCTGTTTTTT
-	TRBV12-3/TRBV12-4	-	TRBJ2-5	CASSSQETQYF	TGTGCCAGCAGTTCACAAGAGACCCAGTACTTC
-	TRBV11-2	-	TRBJ1-6	CASSLKQGANSPLHF	TGTGCCAGCAGCCTAAAACAGGGTGCGAATTCACCCCTCCACTTT
TRBD1	TRBV19	-	TRBJ1-1	CASRGTGRTEAFF	TGTGCCAGTAGGGGGACAGGTCGCACTGAAGCTTTCTTT
-	TRBV12-5	-	TRBJ1-2	CASAVDGIYGYTF	TGTGCTAGTGCCGTCGACGGGATTTATGGCTACACCTTC
TRBD1	TRBV24-1	-	TRBJ2-3	CATSDRTGSADTQYF	TGTGCCACCAGTGACCGGACAGGGTCCGCAGATACGCAGTATTTT
TRBD1	TRBV7-3	-	TRBJ2-7	CASSFGQGSEQYF	TGTGCCAGCAGCTTCGGACAGGGGAGCGAGCAGTACTTC
TRBD2	TRBV2	-	TRBJ2-3	CASSVREGSDTQYF	TGTGCCAGCAGTGTCCGGGAGGGCTCAGATACGCAGTATTTT
TRBD1	TRBV6-5	-	TRBJ2-7	CASSSTPGQGYEQYF	TGTGCCAGCAGCTCCACACCGGGACAGGGCTACGAGCAGTACTTC
TRBD1	TRBV6-5	-	TRBJ1-3	CASSRDRLSGNTIYF	TGTGCCAGCAGCCGGGACAGGCTCTCTGGAAACACCATATATTTT
-	TRBV4-2	-	TRBJ1-6	CASSQVRGNSPLHF	TGTGCCAGCAGCCAAGTCAGGGGAAATTCACCCCTCCACTTT
-	TRBV24-1	-	TRBJ1-4	CATSRGGNEKLFF	TGTGCCACCTCCCGGGGGGGGAATGAAAAACTGTTTTTT
TRBD2	TRBV25-1	-	TRBJ2-7	CASSSAEGTSGGNEQYF	TGTGCCAGCAGTTCAGCCGAAGGGACTAGCGGGGGCAACGAGCAGTACTTC
-	TRBV3-1/TRBV3-2	-	TRBJ1-3	CATRGGLGNTIYF	TGTGCCACCAGGGGCGGACTCGGAAACACCATATATTTT
-	TRBV7-9	few	TRBJ2-3	CASSLGRGTDTQYF	TGTGCCAGCAGCTTAGGCCGCGGCACAGATACGCAGTATTTT
-	TRBV19	-	TRBJ1-6	CASSMPHGETNSPLHF	TGTGCCAGTAGTATGCCCCATGGAGAAACTAATTCACCCCTCCACTTT
-	TRBV7-3	-	TRBJ2-7	CASSLSPGNYEQYF	TGTGCCAGCAGCTTATCACCGGGAAACTACGAGCAGTACTTC
-	TRBV9	-	TRBJ2-5	CASSVEGFRGETQYF	TGTGCCAGCAGCGTAGAAGGTTTCCGGGGAGAGACCCAGTACTTC
TRBD1	TRBV2	-	TRBJ2-2	CASRYRDRALPGPGELFF	TGTGCCAGCAGGTATCGGGACAGGGCACTCCCAGGACCCGGGGAGCTGTTTTTT
-	TRBV3-1/TRBV3-2	-	TRBJ1-4	CASSQEGSGHPSTNEKLFF	TGTGCCAGCAGCCAAGAAGGATCGGGACACCCCTCAACTAATGAAAAACTGTTTTTT
TRBD1	TRBV19	-	TRBJ1-3	CASSAWSRGGMGKSSGNTIYF	TGTGCCAGTAGTGCTTGGTCCCGAGGGGGCATGGGGAAAAGCTCTGGAAACACCATATATTTT
-	TRBV28	many	TRBJ2-3	CASSLSDTQYF	TGTGCCAGCAGTTTATCGGATACGCAGTATTTT
-	TRBV7-9	-	TRBJ1-4	CASSWGDRDNEKLFF	TGTGCCAGCAGCTGGGGGGATCGGGATAATGAAAAACTGTTTTTT
TRBD2	TRBV15	once	TRBJ2-3	CATSRDQASGSADTQYF	TGTGCCACCAGCAGAGATCAAGCTAGCGGGAGTGCAGATACGCAGTATTTT
-	TRBV7-8	-	TRBJ2-7	CASSSHSYEQYF	TGTGCCAGCAGCTCCCACTCCTACGAGCAGTACTTC
TRBD2	TRBV27	-	TRBJ2-1	CASRGGSTGEQFF	TGTGCCAGCAGGGGCGGGAGCACAGGTGAGCAGTTCTTC
TRBD1	TRBV6-5	-	TRBJ1-1	CASSYGDSMNTEAFF	TGTGCCAGCAGTTACGGGGACAGCATGAACACTGAAGCTTTCTTT
-	TRBV11-2	-	TRBJ2-1	CASSSRLISSYNEQFF	TGTGCCAGCAGCTCCAGACTGATATCCTCCTACAATGAGCAGTTCTTC
-	TRBV19	once	TRBJ1-2	CASYRDKGYTF	TGTGCCAGTTACCGGGACAAAGGCTACACCTTC
TRBD1	TRBV19	-	TRBJ2-7	CASSYGTAYEQYF	TGTGCCAGTAGTTACGGGACAGCCTACGAGCAGTACTTC
-	TRBV5-6	-	TRBJ2-2	CASSLASVPGELFF	TGTGCCAGCAGCTTGGCCTCGGTCCCCGGGGAGCTGTTTTTT